Below, 9 T cell receptor beta chains from the same sample are listed, as sequenced in a study of human T cells and chemical hapten exposure. Time point: patch test 2, 6 weeks after DPC sensitization. The treatment is: therapeutic diphenylcyclopropenone sensitization with weekly scalp DPC. One entry per CDR3 protein, called by TCRdb with MiXCR from the RACE reads. The sample lists some 350,000 distinct CDR3 sequences; about 6% were seen once. The sample here was whole blood, taken in connection with sensitization to the hapten diphenylcyclopropenone (DPC). These TCRs come from a woman in her late teens or twenties with alopecia areata. Some clones in this sample may be carry-over from other donors' samples.

This clonotype has more than one count but fewer than ten. The genes are TRBV12-3 or TRBV12-4 and TRBJ2-1; TRBD1 is a possible D gene (5 bases). The CDR3 length is 18 residues. V was shortened by 2 bases and J by 4 bases, with 21 bases between the two germline ends. CDR3 residues: CASSLQLLAQGEYNEQFF. The DNA of the CDR3 is TGTGCCAGCAGTTTACAACTCCTGGCCCAGGGCGAGTACAATGAGCAGTTCTTC.

Only a few counts were recorded for this clonotype. The chain has TRBV6-1 and TRBJ2-7; TRBD2 is a possible D gene (5 bases). The length of the CDR3 is 13 residues. Germline-derived CDR1 and CDR2 are MNHNS and SASEGT. Trimming stripped 3 bases from V and 9 bases from J, with 15 bases between. CDR3 bases: TGTGCCAGCAGTGAGCGTAACGTCGGAGGGCAGTACTTC. Protein product: CASSERNVGGQYF.

This clonotype showed up many times. The V call is TRBV10-2, the J call TRBJ1-2; 9 bases agree with TRBD1. The V gene's germline CDR1 is WSHSY and CDR2 SAAADI. The CDR3 runs to 17 residues. V lost 0 bases, J lost 8 bases, and 13 bases stayed unmatched. In DNA form, the CDR3 reads TGCGCCAGCAGTGAGTCTCTACAGGGGGCCCTCGGAAGAGGCTACACCTTC. Amino acids: CASSESLQGALGRGYTF.

The chain recombines TRBV3-1 with TRBJ1-2; D uncertain. V was cut by 2 bases and J by 4 bases, with 14 bases left in between. The germline CDR1 and CDR2 sequences are LGHDT and YNNKEL (reference sequence). The CDR3 has 15 residues. The CDR3 DNA reads as TGTGCCAGCAGCCAATCAACGGGAGTTGGCTATGGCTACACCTTC. Protein product: CASSQSTGVGYGYTF.

This clonotype was observed a few times. This chain connects TRBV7-9 to TRBJ1-3; D is ambiguous. V lost 3 bases and J 4 bases, leaving 7 bases between the germline ends. The CDR3 loop spans 13 amino acids. CDR1 is SEHNR, CDR2 FQNEAQ, per germline (reference sequence). The CDR3 coding sequence is TGTGCCAGCAGCTTTACCCTAGGAAACACCATATATTTT. Protein sequence: CASSFTLGNTIYF.

In its sample, this clonotype was seen many times. The CDR3, as DNA: TGTGCCAGCAGCTTTGAGGGTGGCACTGAAGCTTTCTTT. Translating gives CASSFEGGTEAFF. The gene calls are TRBV7-9 and TRBJ1-1; D gene uncertain. V lost 3 bases, J lost 4 bases, and 9 bases lay in between. The germline gives CDR1 SEHNR, CDR2 FQNEAQ (reference sequence). The CDR3 sequence is 13 residues long.

The chain is built from TRBV7-2 and TRBJ2-5, with TRBD2 matching 9 bases. V trimming: 3 bases; J trimming: 9 bases; junction bases outside the gene matches: 17. Looked up from germline, CDR1 is SGHTA and CDR2 is FQGNSA. The CDR3 is made up of 17 amino acids. The CDR3 DNA reads as TGTGCCAGCAGCTTTGGTGCGGGAGGGGGTCCAGGCCGGGCCCAGTACTTC. The encoded protein is CASSFGAGGGPGRAQYF.

The rearrangement links TRBV6-1 to TRBJ1-1; D gene ambiguous. V dropped 2 bases and J dropped 3 bases, with 10 bases sitting between them. The CDR3 is 14 residues long. Per germline, CDR1 MNHNS and CDR2 SASEGT. The CDR3 loop is CASSERAVDTEAFF. The CDR3 DNA follows: TGTGCCAGCAGTGAAAGGGCAGTGGACACTGAAGCTTTCTTT.

This clonotype was counted only a few times. This chain links TRBV7-9 with TRBJ1-1; D unclear. V dropped 3 bases and J dropped 1 base, with 15 bases sitting between them. In germline, CDR1 is SEHNR, CDR2 FQNEAQ (reference sequence). This CDR3 is 16 amino acids long. The CDR3 nucleotides are TGTGCCAGCAGCTTTCTTCGCGGGGAACCGAACACTGAAGCTTTCTTT. It yields the protein CASSFLRGEPNTEAFF. Full variable domain (remainder filled in from reference TRBV7-9 and TRBJ1-1): DTGVSQNPRHKITKRGQNVTFRCDPISEHNRLYWYRQTLGQGPEFLTYFQNEAQLEKSRLLSDRFSAERPKGSFSTLEIQRTEQGDSAMYLCASSFLRGEPNTEAFFGQGTRLTVV.